Each of the 2 T cell receptor beta chains below was sequenced from the same sample in a study of immune heterogeneity within non-small cell lung tumors (dated by TCRdb to 2016 to 2018). Genomic DNA extracted from bulk tumor tissue served as TCR template, with 600 ng gDNA amplified per sample. During surgery, several biopsies were collected from each primary tumor and placed as far from one another as possible within the tumor mass. The study cohort was described as untreated, and patients were newly diagnosed NSCLC cases undergoing curative surgery. Reads for this sample came from a HiSeq X Ten. The TCR beta CDR3 region was amplified with a multiplex PCR system, in which a first round of 10 cycles was run using 32 V-gene forward and 13 J-gene reverse primers. TCRdb redid the processing of the public reads, applying fastp at Q25 and MiXCR, and retained in-frame beta chains. Every distinct CDR3 protein forms one entry, paired with its most common genes and DNA. Recorded for this sample are approximately 19,000 distinct CDR3 sequences; approximately 30% of them occurred a single time. The top ten constitute 4.1% of the sample.

Sequencing input: lung tumor tissue. The receptor set was obtained from a man aged 35-49 years with non-small cell lung cancer.

This clonotype ranks as medium-sized. The chain uses TRBV6-1 and TRBJ2-3, with 9 bases fitting TRBD1. In germline, CDR1 is MNHNS, CDR2 SASEGT. This CDR3 region has 14 residues. Trimming removed 6 bases from V and 3 bases from J; junction bases left unmatched: 4. CDR3 sequence reads: CASSIGTGTDTQYF. DNA of the CDR3: TGTGCCAGCAGCATCGGGACAGGGACAGATACGCAGTATTTT.

Ten or more counts support this clonotype. The V gene is TRBV2, the J gene TRBJ2-7; 9 nucleotides align to TRBD1. CDR1 and CDR2 (germline): SNHLY, FYNNEI. The length of the CDR3 is 14 residues. V trimming: 7 bases; J trimming: 2 bases; junction bases outside the gene matches: 6. The CDR3 protein is CASNRDRAAYEQYF. CDR3 nucleotides: TGTGCCAGCAACCGGGACAGGGCAGCCTACGAGCAGTACTTC.